This T cell receptor beta chain appears in the sequencing data of a study of T cell responses to AZD1222 COVID-19 vaccine. The CDR3 spans 14 residues. CDR1 and CDR2 from the germline V gene are SGHTA and FQGNSA. V gave up 0 bases and J gave up 8 bases; unmatched junction bases: 3. Using immunoSEQ multiplex PCR, the repertoire was profiled, and TCRdb retains in-frame clones only, with some absent. This table holds approximately 60,000 clones, roughly 70% found once. The chain carries TRBV7-2 and TRBJ2-1, with 8 bases identical to TRBD1. The TCR sequence derives from an adult in good health. The input for sequencing was peripheral blood, taken on day 0 of AZD1222 vaccination. This CDR3 is CASSLADRGYEQFF. The CDR3 DNA sequence: TGTGCCAGCAGCTTAGCCGACAGGGGCTATGAGCAGTTCTTC.